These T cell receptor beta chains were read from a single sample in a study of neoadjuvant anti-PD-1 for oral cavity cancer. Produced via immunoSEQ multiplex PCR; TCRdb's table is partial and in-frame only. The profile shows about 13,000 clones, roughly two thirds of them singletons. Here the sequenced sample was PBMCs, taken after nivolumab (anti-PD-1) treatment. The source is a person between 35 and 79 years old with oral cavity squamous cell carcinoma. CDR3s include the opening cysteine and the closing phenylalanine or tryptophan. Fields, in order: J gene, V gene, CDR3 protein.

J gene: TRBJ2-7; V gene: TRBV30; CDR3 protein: CAWSTSGYEQYF
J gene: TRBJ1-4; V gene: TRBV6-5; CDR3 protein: CASSYAGGINEKLFF
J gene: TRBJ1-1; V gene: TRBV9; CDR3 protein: CASSAHDLLNTEAFF
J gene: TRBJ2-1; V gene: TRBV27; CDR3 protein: CASSFIRGSSYNEQFF
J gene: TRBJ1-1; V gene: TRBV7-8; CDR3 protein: CASSLGGTVNSAFF
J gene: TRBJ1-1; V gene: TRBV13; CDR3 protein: CASSYRGQGTEAFF
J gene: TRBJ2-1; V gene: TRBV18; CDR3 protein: CASSPPDSQEDEQFF
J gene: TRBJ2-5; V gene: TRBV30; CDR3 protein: CAWSLTGRGETQYF
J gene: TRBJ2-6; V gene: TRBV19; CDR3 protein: CASSPYRSGANVLTF
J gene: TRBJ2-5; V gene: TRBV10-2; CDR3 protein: CASMNPRWGNAGTQYF
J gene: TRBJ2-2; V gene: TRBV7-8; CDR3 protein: CASSLDWEFPGELFF
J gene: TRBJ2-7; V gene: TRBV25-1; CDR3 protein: CASSEAGGIYEQYF
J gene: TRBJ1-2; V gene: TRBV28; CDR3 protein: CASSLPTGTYGYTF
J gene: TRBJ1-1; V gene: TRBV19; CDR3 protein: CASSRAGQQQEAFF
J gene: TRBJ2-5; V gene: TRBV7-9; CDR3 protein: CASSFAGTSGRVETQYF
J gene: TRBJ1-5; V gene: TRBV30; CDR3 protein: CAWSTSGNQPQHF
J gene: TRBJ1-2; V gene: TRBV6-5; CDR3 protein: CASSYGNRGNYGYTF
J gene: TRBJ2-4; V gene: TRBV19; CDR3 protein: CASSSQGNPRDIQYF
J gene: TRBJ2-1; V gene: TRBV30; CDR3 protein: CAWTGQSSYNEQFF
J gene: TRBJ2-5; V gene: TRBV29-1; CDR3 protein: CSVVIGEGSETQYF
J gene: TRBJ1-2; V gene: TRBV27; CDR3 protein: CASSRDMTYGYTF
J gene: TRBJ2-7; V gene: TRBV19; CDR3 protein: CASSLELGDSQYF
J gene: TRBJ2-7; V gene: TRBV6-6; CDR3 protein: CASSRQDGSGSYEQYF
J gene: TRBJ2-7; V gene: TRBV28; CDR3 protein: CASSPGIIPYEQYF
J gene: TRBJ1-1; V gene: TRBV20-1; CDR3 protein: CSARDQPEAFF
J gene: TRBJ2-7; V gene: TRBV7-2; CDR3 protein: CASSPGGWAYEQYF
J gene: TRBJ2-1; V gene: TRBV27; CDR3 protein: CASSSSSTSGKNEQFF
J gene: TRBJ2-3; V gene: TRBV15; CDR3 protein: CATSRDGTVGTDTQYF
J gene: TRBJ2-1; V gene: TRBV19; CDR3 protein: CASSMGGSSYNEQFF
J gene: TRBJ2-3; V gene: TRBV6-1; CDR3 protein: CASSVLAGDTDTQYF
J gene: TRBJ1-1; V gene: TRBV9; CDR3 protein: CASSVEGGGTEAFF
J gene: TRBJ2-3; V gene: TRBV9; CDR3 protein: CASSVARDRELWNTDTQYF
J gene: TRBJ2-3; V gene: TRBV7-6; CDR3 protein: CASSLDFPGEQYF
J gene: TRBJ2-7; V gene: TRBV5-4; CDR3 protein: CASSLSLATYEQYF
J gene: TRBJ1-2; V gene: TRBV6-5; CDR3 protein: CASSQGGTNYGYTF
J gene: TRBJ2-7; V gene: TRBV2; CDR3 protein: CASSERGRVYEQYF
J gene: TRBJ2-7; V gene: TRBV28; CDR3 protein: CASSFGLTEQYF
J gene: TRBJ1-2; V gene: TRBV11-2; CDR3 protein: CASRYADRDNYGYTF
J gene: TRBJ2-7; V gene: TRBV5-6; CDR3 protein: CASSSTTAGTGAYEQYF
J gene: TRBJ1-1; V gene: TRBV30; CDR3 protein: CAWSVPAGQAFF
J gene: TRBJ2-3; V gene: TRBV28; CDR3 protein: CASRASTDTQYF
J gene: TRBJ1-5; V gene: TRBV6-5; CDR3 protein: CASSYVENQPQHF
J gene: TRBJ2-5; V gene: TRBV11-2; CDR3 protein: CASSPPRLAGQETQYF
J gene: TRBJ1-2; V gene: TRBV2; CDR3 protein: CASSAAGANYGYTF
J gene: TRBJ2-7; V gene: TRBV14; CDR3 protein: CASSLVGGSEQYF
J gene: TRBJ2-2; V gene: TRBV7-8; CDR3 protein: CASSPPVGGPNTGELFF
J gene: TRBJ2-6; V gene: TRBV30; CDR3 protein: CAWTEGAGANVLTF
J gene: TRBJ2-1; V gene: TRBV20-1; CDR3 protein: CSARDGPEFFF
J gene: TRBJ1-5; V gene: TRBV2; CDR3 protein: CASSEARTGQSQPQHF
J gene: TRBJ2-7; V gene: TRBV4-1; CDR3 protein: CASSPQGTGGYEQYF